The entry that follows covers one T cell receptor (beta chain) sequence. Antigen: not known. The CDR3 has 14 residues. From germline, CDR1 is SGHAT and CDR2 FQNNGV. The V gene end was trimmed by 4 bases and the J gene end by 2 bases; junction bases not matched to a gene: 4. The record originates from a study of Ad26.COV2.S vaccination and SARS-CoV-2 variants. Overall study context: The study gave Ad26.COV2.S intramuscularly, once or twice 56 days apart. General study results and limits: Vaccine and placebo groups showed comparable non-spike TCR breadth.

Profiling relied on immunoSEQ multiplex PCR, and the TCRdb table lists in-frame clones only, not all of them. The table has around 370,000 clones, 70% to 90% seen once; the top ten hold approximately 3.5%. Treatment indicated: 15 to 20 received Ad26.COV2.S at low or high dose, single or two shots; 5 received placebo; per-sample allocation not given. Following the first vaccine or placebo injection, samples were taken on day 63. The shot given was an Ad26 vector that makes Wuhan-strain SARS-CoV-2 spike. The sequenced sample was peripheral blood, obtained in a trial of Ad26.COV2.S vaccine versus placebo. The rearrangement joins TRBV11-2 to TRBJ2-7; 8 bases are a match to TRBD1. This TCR was recovered from a person aged 18 to 59 who received the Ad26.COV2.S COVID-19 vaccine or a placebo. Here the CDR3 reads CASSSWTGTYEQYF. The CDR3 region has the DNA TGTGCCAGCAGCTCATGGACAGGGACCTACGAGCAGTACTTC.